The T cell receptor beta chain described here comes from a study of T cell repertoires in cytomegalovirus infection (dated by TCRdb to the late 2010s). At the level of the whole study: The HLA type of each donor mattered for the analysis, because public TCR beta signatures pointed to carriage of CMV infection along with the matching HLA type.

What the work shows at the level of the full study, not this receptor alone: In both this cohort and an independent roughly 350-donor cohort, the cumulative frequency of public TCR beta family members distinguished carriers of CMV infection plus the relevant HLA type. The ex vivo response was dominated by HLA-C-restricted CMV-specific TCR beta clonotypes, which also provided the single most frequent clonotype in two of eight donors.

The germline V gene encodes CDR1 SGHTA and CDR2 FQGTGA. From the cysteine up to the phenylalanine, the CDR3 has a length of 16 residues. Kept here is only the CDR3 DNA, which spans 48 bases and is read in frame from base 1. V gives up 5 bases and J gives up 4 bases, and the segment between their germline ends measures 19 bases. Sequenced using an Illumina HiSeq 1500. TCRdb redid the processing of the public reads, applying fastp at Q25 and MiXCR, and retained in-frame beta chains. Here each entry gathers all rows of one CDR3 protein and keeps the most common genes and DNA. The sample contains 150,000 to 200,000 distinct CDR3 sequences, about 30% of them found a single time. About 31% of the sample goes to the ten largest clones. This clonotype was observed at least ten times. Its cognate antigen has yet to be identified. No base-level quality is on record; no much larger clone is a single base apart.

Sequencing used PBMCs. The clonotype was recovered from a human donor in good health (CMV status not recorded). Some clones in this sample may be carry-over from other donors' samples. The chain employs TRBV7-3 and TRBJ2-3, and perhaps TRBD2 as D gene, on 6 matching bases. The bases are TGTGCCAGCAGCCCCAGGACCGGGGGTCTGGCAGATACGCAGTATTTT. It translates to CASSPRTGGLADTQYF.